This T cell receptor (beta chain) was identified during a study of blood T cell repertoires in COVID-19. Study overall: Italy, Spain and the United States were the sources of the convalescent and acute COVID-19 samples. PBMCs, B-cell-depleted T cells, or T cells provided the cDNA or gDNA that made up the material.

How the authors handled the data: It was from reference gene primer amplification that nucleated cell counts were estimated. Measured with immunoSEQ multiplex PCR; TCRdb has only the in-frame clones, and not every one. V and J calls and clone size follow that table, whereas D and trimming were derived from the DNA. The repertoire holds roughly 91,000 clones, with more than 75% as singletons. The V end was cut by 4 bases, the J end by 4 bases, with 17 bases between. Germline CDR1 reads SGHRS; CDR2 reads YFSETQ. The CDR3 consists of 16 residues. The source is a man in his 70s with acute or convalescent COVID-19. The chain recombines TRBV5-1 with TRBJ2-2; tentatively, D is TRBD1 (5 bases). The sample consisted of peripheral blood. The CDR3 protein is CASSIDRSRGTGELFF. The CDR3 DNA follows: TGCGCCAGCAGCATTGATCGGTCAAGGGGCACCGGGGAGCTGTTTTTT.